A selection of T cell receptor beta chains follows, all from one sample in a study of blood T cell repertoires in COVID-19. Here immunoSEQ multiplex PCR was the method, and the copy in TCRdb shows in-frame clones only, minus some. The top ten hold 2.1% of the sample, which has fewer than 130,000 clones, 70% to 90% seen once. The sequenced sample was peripheral blood. Receptors were obtained from a human donor in a cohort sampled during active COVID-19. The CDR3 runs from the conserved cysteine through the conserved F or W. Each record gives: V gene, clone size, D gene, J gene, CDR3 protein, CDR3 DNA. The D gene is left open where the match is weak. Rows give clone size only sometimes, using once, few, many, or a class for an expanded clone.

>TRBV19|.|.|TRBJ2-6
CASSMGGAQGANVLTF
TGTGCCAGTAGTATGGGGGGGGCGCAAGGGGCCAACGTCCTGACTTTC
>TRBV18|once|.|TRBJ1-6
CASSPQTAAVTVSPLHF
TGTGCCAGCTCACCACAAACAGCCGCTGTTACGGTTTCACCCCTCCACTTT
>TRBV11-1|.|.|TRBJ1-3
CASSPLSGNTIYF
TGTGCCAGCAGCCCACTTTCTGGAAACACCATATATTTT
>TRBV3-1/TRBV3-2|.|TRBD1|TRBJ2-2
CASSRGGTGYTGELFF
TGTGCCAGCAGCCGAGGGGGGACAGGATATACCGGGGAGCTGTTTTTT
>TRBV4-1|.|TRBD1|TRBJ2-5
CASSLRLPGQGYLVESQETQYF
TGCGCCAGCAGCCTCCGATTACCGGGACAGGGTTATTTGGTCGAATCACAAGAGACCCAGTACTTC
>TRBV7-8|.|.|TRBJ2-5
CASSLDRDQETQYF
TGTGCCAGCAGCTTAGACAGGGACCAAGAGACCCAGTACTTC
>TRBV18|.|.|TRBJ1-5
CASSQDAGNQPQHF
TGTGCCAGCTCTCAGGACGCGGGAAATCAGCCCCAGCATTTT
>TRBV6-5|.|.|TRBJ2-3
CASRAGQPDTQYF
TGTGCCAGCAGGGCGGGGCAGCCAGATACGCAGTATTTT
>TRBV7-2|.|.|TRBJ2-7
CASSLPGLFSYEQYF
TGTGCCAGCAGCTTACCGGGACTCTTCTCCTACGAGCAGTACTTC
>TRBV7-8|.|.|TRBJ2-7
CASSFTDSLVYEQYF
TGTGCCAGCAGCTTCACCGACAGCCTGGTCTACGAGCAGTACTTC
>TRBV5-4|.|TRBD2|TRBJ2-2
CASSFGTSGGPNTGELFF
TGTGCCAGCAGCTTTGGGACTAGCGGGGGTCCGAACACCGGGGAGCTGTTTTTT
>TRBV2|.|TRBD2|TRBJ2-3
CASTGGADTQYF
TGTGCCAGCACGGGGGGGGCAGATACGCAGTATTTT
>TRBV5-1|.|TRBD2|TRBJ2-3
CASSLGLAGAEADTQYF
TGCGCCAGCAGCTTGGGACTAGCGGGGGCCGAGGCAGATACGCAGTATTTT
>TRBV9|once|TRBD2|TRBJ2-1
CASSVVGSGIGNEQFF
TGTGCCAGCAGCGTAGTCGGTAGCGGGATAGGGAATGAGCAGTTCTTC
>TRBV7-6|once|.|TRBJ2-7
CASSNAIGPSDSYEQYF
TGTGCCAGCAGCAATGCCATAGGTCCTAGCGATTCCTACGAGCAGTACTTC
>TRBV5-1|once|TRBD2|TRBJ2-3
CASRGGTSGADTQYF
TGCGCCAGCAGGGGGGGGACTAGCGGGGCCGATACGCAGTATTTT
>TRBV5-1|.|TRBD2|TRBJ2-1
CASSFGGGPYNEQFF
TGCGCCAGCAGCTTCGGGGGAGGGCCCTACAATGAGCAGTTCTTC